This T cell receptor (beta chain) came from a study of T-cell reconstitution after alpha-beta-depleted transplantation in children. Study-level results: Certain patients had high TCRbeta diversity at day 60, and it came from recipient T cells and thymic progenitors that survived. A year had passed since transplant, and T-cell counts and diversity by then came mostly from newly produced T cells. Reports say that about two months after transplant, the alpha-beta T cells came out of several hundred graft clones that had expanded.

V was clipped by 1 base and J by 0 bases, with 7 bases between them. CDR3 length equals 14 residues. Germline V gives CDR1 GTSNPN, CDR2 SVGIG (reference sequence). This clonotype has only a few counts. The antigen is not known. A TCRbeta library incorporating unique molecular identifiers was prepared. TCRdb used MiXCR to reprocess the PCR reads, holding one entry per CDR3 protein. The sample holds under 850,000 distinct CDR3 sequences, 13% seen once. The clonotype comes from a girl aged 2 to 10 with congenital amegakaryocytic thrombocytopenia, due to receive a stem cell transplant. The gene calls are TRBV30 and TRBJ2-1; D remains unclear. This sample comprised PBMCs, obtained before TCRalphabeta/CD19-depleted stem cell transplant. The CDR3 nucleotides are TGTGCCTGGAGTGGAGTGAGCTCCTACAATGAGCAGTTCTTC. Its protein product is CAWSGVSSYNEQFF.